This TCR beta chain came from a study of cytomegalovirus exposure and HLA in healthy donors. Sequenced by immunoSEQ multiplex PCR; TCRdb stores in-frame clones only, minus some. The sample yields about 140,000 clones, 70% to 90% seen once. Germline loops: CDR1 SNHLY, CDR2 FYNNEI. Deletions cut 8 bases from V and 0 bases from J, with 8 bases between. The CDR3 has 13 residues. Study outcomes and limitations: According to the study, around 150 TCR beta chains were cytomegalovirus-associated. With high specificity and sensitivity, the classifier reportedly diagnosed cytomegalovirus status.

A word on this clone: The target antigen is unknown.

The sample comprised PBMCs. The chain employs TRBV2 and TRBJ1-5; D gene uncertain. The sequence derives from a woman aged 18-29 years in good health and CMV-seropositive. The CDR3 loop is CASCVYSNQPQHF. In nucleotides, the CDR3 is TGTGCCAGCTGTGTGTATAGCAATCAGCCCCAGCATTTT.